This T cell receptor (beta chain) was captured in a study of blood T cell repertoires in COVID-19 (dated by TCRdb to 2020 to 2021). Background on the whole study: Collaborator samples came from the United States, Italy and Spain and covered acute and convalescent phases of COVID-19. A de-identified subject ID, COVID-19 status, age in years and sex were almost always included in the sample metadata. The repertoires were released in a freely available public database intended as a resource for research on the immune response to SARS-CoV-2. The prospective study material was composed of cDNA or gDNA derived from T cells, B-cell-depleted T cells, or PBMCs. Samples came from the ongoing ImmuneRACE study (first 160 participants) plus 1,254 subjects from 6 global collaborators. Subjects who had been exposed to COVID-19, were actively infected with it, or had recovered from it provided the deeply sampled blood TCRbeta repertoires that made up the dataset. Where HLA class I and class II types were available, the types were taken from metadata supplied by the sample provider, not from assay-based typing.

On this clone: The antigen it binds to is not known. One base away there is no much larger clone; base qualities are not given.

The collaborating institutions used their own protocols to collect whole blood in K2EDTA tubes. Collaborator samples were shipped for TCRbeta analysis as frozen whole blood, isolated PBMCs, or DNA extracted from either sample type. The germline V gene (reference sequence) provides CDR1 MNHEY and CDR2 SMNVEV. For this chain, trimming is 3 bases at the V end and 2 bases at the J end, and the number of junction bases without a gene match is 1. The CDR3 has 13 amino acids, counting the end cysteine and phenylalanine. Kept here is only the CDR3 DNA, which spans 39 bases and is read in frame from base 1. Beyond this particular receptor, the publication reports: The quantity of clinical and demographic metadata differed by source and by participant and was supplied without curation.

TCRbeta CDR3 regions were amplified from genomic DNA using the immunoSEQ Assay, a bias-controlled multiplex PCR. The authors' pipeline ran thus. The number of nucleated cells in each sample was estimated from the amplification of reference gene primers within the assay. Sequence reads were collapsed and filtered to measure the absolute abundance of every unique TCRbeta CDR3 rearrangement. For each sample, productive Simpson clonality was calculated as the square root of Simpson's diversity index over productive rearrangements. As stored in TCRdb, this immuneACCESS dataset retains in-frame rearrangements with V and J assigned. A fraction of the clones does not appear; measured against another copy, unresolved V genes explain less than half of the discrepancy, and the remainder lacks a known reason. V and J calls and clone size are copied from that table; D and trimming were computed from the DNA. Within this sample are approximately 230,000 clones, with around four fifths of them counted one time only. Just under 20% of the sample is in the top ten clones.

The sequenced material came from peripheral blood. This sequence was found in a man aged 25 to 40 with active or convalescent COVID-19. The V gene is TRBV27 and the J gene is TRBJ2-7, and 7 bases in between align with TRBD1. The CDR3 protein sequence reads: CASSFGTAYEQYF. The base sequence is TGTGCCAGCAGTTTTGGGACAGCCTACGAGCAGTACTTC.